Listed here are 6 T cell receptor beta chains from one sample, sequenced in a study of CD4 T cells in relation to SARS-CoV-2 and coronaviruses. The unexposed donors gave CD4+ T cells in about 2011-2018, prior to COVID-19. Clones were sequenced by immunoSEQ multiplex PCR, and TCRdb holds only the in-frame ones, with some missing. The sample consists of approximately 64,000 clones, roughly 93% of them appearing once. Sequenced material: naive CD4+ T cells from PBMCs. Subset: naive CD4+ T cells isolated by negative enrichment. The receptor source for this set is a human donor in good health.

This chain uses TRBV5-1 with TRBJ1-1; tentative D call: TRBD1 (6 bases). Germline V gene lookup returns CDR1 SGHRS and CDR2 YFSETQ. The V gene lost 3 bases and the J gene lost 0 bases, with 9 bases spanning the gap. The CDR3 sequence is 14 residues long. In DNA, the CDR3 is TGCGCCAGCAGCTCAGGGGCCTTGAACACTGAAGCTTTCTTT. Amino acid sequence: CASSSGALNTEAFF.

The J gene is TRBJ1-1, the V gene TRBV7-2, with D hard to call. From germline, CDR1 is SGHTA and CDR2 FQGNSA. The ends were cut back, 1 base at V and 0 bases at J, with 9 bases in the middle. The CDR3 is made up of 15 amino acids. CDR3 sequence (DNA): TGTGCCAGCAGCTTAGTCCCAATAATGAACACTGAAGCTTTCTTT. Its translation: CASSLVPIMNTEAFF.

The rearrangement uses TRBV27 and TRBJ2-1; TRBD2 matches at 7 bases. Trimming removed 5 bases from V and 4 bases from J; junction bases left unmatched: 8. CDR1 MNHEY and CDR2 SMNVEV come from the germline V gene (reference sequence). The CDR3 spans 15 residues. The CDR3, as DNA: TGTGCCAGCAGTAGGAGCGGGAAGGTTTACAATGAGCAGTTCTTC. This translates into CASSRSGKVYNEQFF.

The V and J genes are TRBV20-1 and TRBJ1-4; D not resolved. The CDR3 has 10 amino acids. CDR1 and CDR2 from the germline V gene are DFQATT and SNEGSKA (reference sequence). Trimming stripped 6 bases from V and 6 bases from J, with 5 bases between. Here the CDR3 DNA reads TGCAGTGCCATTGATGAAAAACTGTTTTTT. This codes for CSAIDEKLFF.

The rearrangement joins TRBV19 to TRBJ2-5; a weak D match, TRBD2 (6 bases). The CDR3 covers 13 residues. Germline CDR1 is LNHDA and CDR2 is SQIVND (reference sequence). V lost 3 bases and J 6 bases, leaving 11 bases between the germline ends. The CDR3 DNA follows: TGTGCCAGTAGTATTGATGGAGGGAAGACCCAGTACTTC. This gives the protein CASSIDGGKTQYF.

The rearrangement links TRBV24-1 to TRBJ1-5; TRBD1 aligns across 9 bases. V lost 3 bases, J lost 6 bases, and 11 bases stayed unmatched. The CDR3 is 17 amino acids. Germline V gives CDR1 KGHDR, CDR2 SFDVKD. CDR3 region: CATSDHPVTGGIQPQHF. CDR3 coding DNA: TGTGCCACCAGTGATCACCCGGTTACAGGGGGCATTCAGCCCCAGCATTTT.